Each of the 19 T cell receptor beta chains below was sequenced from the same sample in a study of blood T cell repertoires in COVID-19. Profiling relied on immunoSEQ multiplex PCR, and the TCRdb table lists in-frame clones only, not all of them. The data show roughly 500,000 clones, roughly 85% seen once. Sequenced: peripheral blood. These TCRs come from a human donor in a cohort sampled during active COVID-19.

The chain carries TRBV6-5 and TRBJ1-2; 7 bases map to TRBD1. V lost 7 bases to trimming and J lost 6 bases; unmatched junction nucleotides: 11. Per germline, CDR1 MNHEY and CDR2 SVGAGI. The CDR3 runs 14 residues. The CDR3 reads CASIRGVGGDGYTF. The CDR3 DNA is TGTGCCAGCATTCGAGGTGTAGGGGGCGATGGCTACACCTTC.

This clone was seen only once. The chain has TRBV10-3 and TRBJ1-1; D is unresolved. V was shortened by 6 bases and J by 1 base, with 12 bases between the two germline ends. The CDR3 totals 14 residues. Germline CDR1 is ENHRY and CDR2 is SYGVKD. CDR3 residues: CAISGGQRNTEAFF. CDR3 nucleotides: TGTGCCATCAGCGGAGGGCAAAGGAACACTGAAGCTTTCTTT.

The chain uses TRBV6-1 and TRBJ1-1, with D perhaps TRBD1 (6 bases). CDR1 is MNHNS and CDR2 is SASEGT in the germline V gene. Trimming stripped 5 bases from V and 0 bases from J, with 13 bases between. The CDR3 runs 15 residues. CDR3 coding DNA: TGTGCCAGCAGTTCAGGACAGTCCATGAACACTGAAGCTTTCTTT. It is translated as CASSSGQSMNTEAFF.

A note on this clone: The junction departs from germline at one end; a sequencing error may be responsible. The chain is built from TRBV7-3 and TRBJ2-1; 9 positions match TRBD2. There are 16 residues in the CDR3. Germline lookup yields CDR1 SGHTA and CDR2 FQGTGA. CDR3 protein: CAGSSQGREGRVEQFF. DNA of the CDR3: TGTGCCGGCAGCTCCCAGGGGCGGGAGGGCCGGGTTGAGCAGTTCTTC. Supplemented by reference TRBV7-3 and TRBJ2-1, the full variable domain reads GAGVSQTPSNKVTEKGKYVELRCDPISGHTALYWYRQSLGQGPEFLIYFQGTGAADDSGLPNDRFFAVRPEGSVSTLKIQRTERGDSAVYLCAGSSQGREGRVEQFFGPGTRLTVL.

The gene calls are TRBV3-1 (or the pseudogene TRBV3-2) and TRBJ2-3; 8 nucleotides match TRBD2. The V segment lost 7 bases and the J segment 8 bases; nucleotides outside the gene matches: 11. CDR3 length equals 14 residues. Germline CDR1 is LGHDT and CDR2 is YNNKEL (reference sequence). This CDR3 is CASTPGLGVGTQYF. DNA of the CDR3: TGTGCCAGCACCCCGGGACTAGGCGTAGGTACGCAGTATTTT.

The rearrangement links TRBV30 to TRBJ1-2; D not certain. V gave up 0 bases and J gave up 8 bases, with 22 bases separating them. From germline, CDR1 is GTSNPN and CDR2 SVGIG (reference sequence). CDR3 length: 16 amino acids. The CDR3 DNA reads TGTGCCTGGAGTGTGAGGGATGGGCTGAAAATGGGGGGCTACACCTTC. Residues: CAWSVRDGLKMGGYTF.

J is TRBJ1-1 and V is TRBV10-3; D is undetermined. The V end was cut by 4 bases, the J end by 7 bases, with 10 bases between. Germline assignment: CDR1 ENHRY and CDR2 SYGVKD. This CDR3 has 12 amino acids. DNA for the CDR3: TGTGCCATCAGTGGTTTGTCAGATGAAGCTTTCTTT. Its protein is CAISGLSDEAFF.

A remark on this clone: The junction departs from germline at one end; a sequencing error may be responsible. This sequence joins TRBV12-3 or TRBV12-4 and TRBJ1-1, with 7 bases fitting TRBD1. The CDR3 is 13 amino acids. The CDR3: CASSYTGDTEAFF. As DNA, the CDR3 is TGCGCCAGCAGTTACACAGGGGACACTGAAGCTTTCTTT.

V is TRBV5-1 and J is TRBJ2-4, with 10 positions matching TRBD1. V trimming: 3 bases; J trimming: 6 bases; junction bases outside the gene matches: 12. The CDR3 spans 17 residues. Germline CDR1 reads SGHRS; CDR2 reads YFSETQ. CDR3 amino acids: CASSSGRGQGPTNIQYF. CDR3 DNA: TGCGCCAGCAGCTCGGGGAGGGGACAGGGGCCGACAAACATTCAGTACTTC. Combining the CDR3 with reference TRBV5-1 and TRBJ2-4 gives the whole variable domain KAGVTQTPRYLIKTRGQQVTLSCSPISGHRSVSWYQQTPGQGLQFLFEYFSETQRNKGNFPGRFSGRQFSNSRSEMNVSTLELGDSALYLCASSSGRGQGPTNIQYFGAGTRLSVL.

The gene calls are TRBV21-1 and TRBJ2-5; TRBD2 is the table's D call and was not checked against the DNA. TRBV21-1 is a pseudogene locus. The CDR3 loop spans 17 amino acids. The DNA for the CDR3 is TGTGCCAGCAGCAAAGGGGGGTGGCAGGGAGGGCAAGAGACCCAGTACTTC. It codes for CASSKGGWQGGQETQYF.

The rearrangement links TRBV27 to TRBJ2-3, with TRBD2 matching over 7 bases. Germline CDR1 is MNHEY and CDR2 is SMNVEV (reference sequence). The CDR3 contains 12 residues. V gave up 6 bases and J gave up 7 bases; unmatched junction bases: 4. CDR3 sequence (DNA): TGTGCCAGCAGCTCGGGAGGCTATACGCAGTATTTT. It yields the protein CASSSGGYTQYF.

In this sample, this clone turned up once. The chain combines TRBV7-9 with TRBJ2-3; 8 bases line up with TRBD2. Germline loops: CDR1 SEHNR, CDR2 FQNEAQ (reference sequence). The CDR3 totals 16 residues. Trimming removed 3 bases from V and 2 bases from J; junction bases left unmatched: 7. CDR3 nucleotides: TGTGCCAGCAGCTTTTTTCCGGGAGGGATCACAGATACGCAGTATTTT. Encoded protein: CASSFFPGGITDTQYF.

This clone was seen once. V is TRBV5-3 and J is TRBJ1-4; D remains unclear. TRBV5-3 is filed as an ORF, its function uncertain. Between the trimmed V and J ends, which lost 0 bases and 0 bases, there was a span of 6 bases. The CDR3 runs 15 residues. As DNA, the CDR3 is TGTGCCAGAAGCTTGGAGGAGACAACTAATGAAAAACTGTTTTTT. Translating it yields CARSLEETTNEKLFF.

In DNA, the CDR3 is TGTGCCTGGAGTACTGGATGGGGGGGCATTTCTAACTATGGCTACACCTTC. This codes for CAWSTGWGGISNYGYTF. This rearrangement joins TRBV30 to TRBJ1-2; D is perhaps TRBD1 (6 bases). V lost 2 bases and J lost 0, with 19 bases in between. Germline CDR1 reads GTSNPN; CDR2 reads SVGIG (reference sequence). This CDR3 contains 17 residues.

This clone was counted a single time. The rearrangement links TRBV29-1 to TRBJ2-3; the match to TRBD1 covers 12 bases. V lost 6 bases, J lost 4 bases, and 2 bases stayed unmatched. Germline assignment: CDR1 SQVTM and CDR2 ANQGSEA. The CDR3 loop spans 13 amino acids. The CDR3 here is CSVGTGGADTQYF. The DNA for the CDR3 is TGCAGCGTCGGGACAGGGGGCGCAGATACGCAGTATTTT.

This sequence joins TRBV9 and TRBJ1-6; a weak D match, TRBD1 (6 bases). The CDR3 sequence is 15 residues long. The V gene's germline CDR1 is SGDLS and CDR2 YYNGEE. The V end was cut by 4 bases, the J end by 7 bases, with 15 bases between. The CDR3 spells CASSPRDMGNSPLHF. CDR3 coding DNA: TGTGCCAGCAGCCCCCGGGACATGGGGAATTCACCCCTCCACTTT.

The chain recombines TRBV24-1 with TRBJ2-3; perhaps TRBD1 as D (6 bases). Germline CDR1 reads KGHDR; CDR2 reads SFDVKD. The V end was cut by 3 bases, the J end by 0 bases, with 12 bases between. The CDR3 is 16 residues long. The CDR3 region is CATSDLRGSSTDTQYF. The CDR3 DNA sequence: TGTGCCACCAGTGATCTCAGGGGATCTAGCACAGATACGCAGTATTTT.

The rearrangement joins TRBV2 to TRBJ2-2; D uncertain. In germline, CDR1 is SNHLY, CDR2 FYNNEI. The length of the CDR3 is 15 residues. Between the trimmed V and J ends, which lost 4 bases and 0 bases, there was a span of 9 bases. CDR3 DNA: TGTGCCAGCAGTGCTACTTACGCGAACACCGGGGAGCTGTTTTTT. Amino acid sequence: CASSATYANTGELFF.

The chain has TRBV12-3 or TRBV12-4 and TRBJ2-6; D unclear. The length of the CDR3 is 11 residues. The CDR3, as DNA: TGTGCGAGCTCTGGGGCCAACGTCCTGACTTTC. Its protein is CASSGANVLTF.